A selection of T cell receptor beta chains follows, all from one sample in a study of T cells in Graves' hyperthyroidism and ophthalmopathy. TCRdb fed the multiplex PCR reads into MiXCR, producing one record per CDR3 protein. Of around 400,000 distinct CDR3 sequences in the sample, over 10% were seen once. Sample: blood. The receptors come from a young woman with Graves' hyperthyroidism. Both conserved end residues are trimmed from each CDR3.

cdr3_aa j_call v_call
ASKDSTDTQY TRBJ2-3 TRBV19
ASSPGLLNTEAF TRBJ1-1 TRBV12-3/TRBV12-4
ASSIAGWETQY TRBJ2-5 TRBV19
ASSPRGQGGTEAF TRBJ1-1 TRBV19
ASSLQQGRGGQPQH TRBJ1-5 TRBV27
ASSSRGWLYNEQF TRBJ2-1 TRBV2
ASSLGTSGQETQY TRBJ2-5 TRBV27
ASSQDEGGEQY TRBJ2-7 TRBV4-3
ASSTFSGSSGELF TRBJ2-2 TRBV6-1
ASSPRRNGETQY TRBJ2-5 TRBV4-2
SVGQGGEKLF TRBJ1-4 TRBV29-1
ASSLRDGGTDTQY TRBJ2-3 TRBV11-2
ASSRAVGEQY TRBJ2-7 TRBV5-6
ASSLSNSGRNTGELF TRBJ2-2 TRBV11-2
ASSQDEVHEQY TRBJ2-7 TRBV14
ASSQDPILVEKLF TRBJ1-4 TRBV4-1
ASSFDRRAF TRBJ1-1 TRBV6-5
ASNPFPGGGSTEAF TRBJ1-1 TRBV28
ASSISSSGANVLT TRBJ2-6 TRBV19
ASSPSRLKQQNTEAF TRBJ1-1 TRBV10-1
ASSADRGPTDTQY TRBJ2-3 TRBV2
ASSPPWTGTSGGAGEQF TRBJ2-1 TRBV12-3/TRBV12-4
ASSMSHSSYEQY TRBJ2-7 TRBV19
AAALFSGNTIY TRBJ1-3 TRBV6-1
ASSYADSMNTEAS TRBJ1-1 TRBV6-5
ASSVVSDTQY TRBJ2-3 TRBV9
ASSPFGTSGSKSAYEQY TRBJ2-7 TRBV3-1
ASRSPYGRNEQF TRBJ2-1 TRBV27
ASSPWTGEDTEAF TRBJ1-1 TRBV9
ASSPRTSGGFEQF TRBJ2-1 TRBV19